This entry is about one T cell receptor beta chain. Antigen: not known. This sample is drawn from a study of regulatory T cells in long-lasting Graves disease. The wider study: Newly diagnosed Graves' patients had under 3 months of antithyroid drugs. Study-level results: Persistent disease favored TRBV28, TRBJ1-2 and TRBJ2-5.

The germline gives CDR1 SEHNR, CDR2 FQNEAQ (reference sequence). Trimming took off 4 bases at V and 1 base at J, with 7 bases between the two ends. The CDR3 runs 14 residues. Time point noted: newly diagnosed GD, antithyroid drugs for less than 3 months. From RNA extracted from PBMCs, the TCR library was made. CDR3 regions were amplified by Arm-PCR using iRepertoire HTBI primers to build TCR beta libraries. TCRdb ran MiXCR on the multiplex PCR reads and lists one entry per CDR3 protein. The repertoire holds 500,000 to 700,000 distinct CDR3 sequences, approximately 15% seen once, with approximately 20% in the top ten. This sample also belongs to another study, concerning T cells in Graves' hyperthyroidism and ophthalmopathy. That source notes: In simple terms, a model built on 13 V-J features told ophthalmopathy apart from stable hyperthyroidism.

This TCR was recovered from a woman between 25 and 40 years old with Graves disease. The rearrangement links TRBV7-9 to TRBJ2-2; D remains ambiguous. The sample here was peripheral blood mononuclear cells (PBMCs), taken at new diagnosis, from a patient treated with antithyroid drugs. The CDR3 loop reads CASSYGRNTGELFF. As DNA, the CDR3 is TGTGCCAGCAGCTACGGGCGGAACACCGGGGAGCTGTTTTTT.